This TCR beta chain was recovered during a study of graft-versus-host responses after intestinal transplantation. On the study more broadly: Anti-thymocyte globulin induction preceded roughly 3 years of tacrolimus and steroid maintenance in all recipients. Study-wide points: GvH clones detected in recipient marrow included some appearing first in ileum or blood.

The CDR3 has 13 residues. The V end was cut by 8 bases, the J end by 3 bases, with 14 bases between. Germline V CDR1 and CDR2: MRHNA, SNTAGT. As regards this clone: What it recognizes is unknown.

The table came from immunoSEQ multiplex PCR; TCRdb's copy has only in-frame clones and leaves some out. The sample lists roughly 28,000 clones, roughly 82% seen once, with 0.7% in the top ten. J is TRBJ2-7 and V is TRBV6-4; D is unclear. The receptor's source is a human donor who received an intestinal transplant. The source material was unstimulated CD4+ T cells sorted from spleen or lymph node cells, sampled before intestinal transplant. The CDR3 is CASCLGQIYEQYF. CDR3 nucleotides: TGTGCCAGCTGCCTTGGGCAGATCTACGAGCAGTACTTC.